The 25 T cell receptor beta chains below come from one sample, sequenced in a study of identical twins. Each CDR3 protein is one row after TCRdb ran MiXCR on the 5' RACE reads. The sample records hundreds of thousands of distinct CDR3 sequences, roughly 7% being singletons. These data also featured in a second study, about yellow fever vaccine responses in identical twins.

The sequenced material came from memory (CD45RO+) T cells sorted from blood. The receptors stem from a woman aged 18-35 years in good health.

The J gene is TRBJ1-2, the V gene TRBV29-1; the D is unclear. The CDR3 has 9 residues. V shed 6 bases and J shed 7 bases, with 6 bases lying between them. Germline CDR1 and CDR2: SQVTM and ANQGSEA. The CDR3 loop is CSVDLGYTF. CDR3 bases: TGCAGCGTGGACCTTGGCTACACCTTC. The full variable domain, with the rest looked up from reference TRBV29-1 and TRBJ1-2, is SAVISQKPSRDICQRGTSLTIQCQVDSQVTMMFWYRQQPGQSLTLIATANQGSEATYESGFVIDKFPISRPNLTFSTLTVSNMSPEDSSIYLCSVDLGYTFGSGTRLTVV.

This clonotype was observed a handful of times. V gene TRBV12-3 or TRBV12-4 combines with J gene TRBJ2-1; 7 bases fit TRBD2. Trimming removed 7 bases from V and 2 bases from J; junction bases left unmatched: 8. The length of the CDR3 is 15 residues. The CDR3 region has the DNA TGTGCCAGCAAGGAGGTGGGAGGGCCCTACAATGAGCAGTTCTTC. It yields the protein CASKEVGGPYNEQFF.

This clonotype was seen at least ten times. V gene TRBV12-3 or TRBV12-4 combines with J gene TRBJ1-3; weak D call: TRBD1 (5 bases). The CDR3 is made up of 15 amino acids. V lost 5 bases to trimming and J lost 1 base, with 12 bases between them. The CDR3 DNA is TGTGCCAGCAGTCCCTCCAAGGGGTCTGGAAACACCATATATTTT. It specifies CASSPSKGSGNTIYF.

This clonotype was seen more than once but under ten times. This sequence joins TRBV12-3 or TRBV12-4 and TRBJ1-6; TRBD1 matches at 8 bases. V lost 5 bases and J lost 4; bases outside the gene matches: 10. This CDR3 region has 17 residues. The CDR3 reads CASSANFGTGYNSPLHF. CDR3 bases: TGTGCCAGCAGTGCAAACTTCGGGACAGGTTATAATTCACCCCTCCACTTT.

V is TRBV20-1 and J is TRBJ1-1; the D is unclear. Germline V CDR1 and CDR2: DFQATT, SNEGSKA (reference sequence). There are 14 residues in the CDR3. V lost 6 bases to trimming and J lost 4 bases, with 18 bases between them. CDR3 DNA sequence: TGCAGTGCCACAAATAAGGTCGCCAGCACTGAAGCTTTCTTT. Protein: CSATNKVASTEAFF.

The table lists this clonotype with many counts. The CDR3 DNA is TGTGCCAGCAGCTCCTCAGGGGGTAAGCTGTTTTTT. It encodes CASSSSGGKLFF. The chain couples TRBV7-9 to TRBJ1-4, with 7 bases fitting TRBD1. Trimming at V came to 4 bases and at J to 14 bases, leaving 7 bases not matched to a gene. Germline CDR1 SEHNR, CDR2 FQNEAQ (reference sequence). CDR3 size: 12 residues.

This clonotype was observed a handful of times. As DNA, the CDR3 is TGTGCCAGCATGCGGAGAAACACCGGGGAGCTGTTTTTT. The encoded protein is CASMRRNTGELFF. This chain connects TRBV6-1 to TRBJ2-2; D is uncertain. The germline V gene encodes CDR1 MNHNS and CDR2 SASEGT. This CDR3 has 13 amino acids. The V end lost 7 bases, the J end lost 2 bases, and 8 bases lay between the germline ends.

A few counts support this clonotype. The chain couples TRBV25-1 to TRBJ2-1, with 8 bases matching TRBD1. The CDR3 runs 16 residues. Trimming removed 2 bases from V and 8 bases from J; junction bases left unmatched: 11. The germline V gene encodes CDR1 MGHDK and CDR2 SYGVNS. CDR3 coding DNA: TGTGCCAGCAGTGAACCTAAGGGACAGGACGGGTATGAGCAGTTCTTC. Its translation is CASSEPKGQDGYEQFF.

At least ten counts were recorded for this clonotype. The chain uses TRBV9 and TRBJ2-1, with TRBD2 matching 10 bases. From germline, CDR1 is SGDLS and CDR2 YYNGEE. CDR3 length: 16 amino acids. Trimming took 2 bases from V and 4 from J; bases not matched to a gene: 6. CDR3 nucleotides: TGTGCCAGCAGCGTTCGGACTAGCGGCCCTTACAATGAGCAGTTCTTC. Residues: CASSVRTSGPYNEQFF.

This clonotype was seen at least ten times. The chain uses TRBV10-3 and TRBJ2-1, with unresolved D. From germline, CDR1 is ENHRY and CDR2 SYGVKD. Trimming pared 0 bases from V and 7 bases from J, leaving 4 bases between. The CDR3 consists of 12 residues. CDR3 sequence (DNA): TGTGCCATCAGTGAGTCGGAAAATGAGCAGTTCTTC. It encodes CAISESENEQFF.

The chain links TRBV20-1 to TRBJ2-6; TRBD2 might be the D (6 bases). The CDR3 spans 16 residues. Looked up from germline, CDR1 is DFQATT and CDR2 is SNEGSKA (reference sequence). Here the CDR3 reads CCVTVGGASGANVLTF. In nucleotides, the CDR3 is TGCTGTGTTACCGTTGGCGGGGCCTCTGGGGCCAACGTCCTGACTTTC.

This clonotype was detected only a few times. This chain links TRBV6-1 with TRBJ2-7, with D tentatively TRBD1 (6 bases). Trimming stripped 7 bases from V and 1 base from J, with 11 bases between. The length of the CDR3 is 13 residues. Germline V CDR1 and CDR2: MNHNS, SASEGT. CDR3 DNA sequence: TGTGCCAGCAAGACAGGAACGTCCTACGAGCAGTACTTC. This encodes CASKTGTSYEQYF.

This sequence joins TRBV6-4 and TRBJ2-3; 7 bases are shared with TRBD2. Germline trimming cut 8 bases from V and 2 bases from J; bases unmatched to any gene: 7. CDR1 and CDR2 from the germline V gene are MRHNA and SNTAGT. The CDR3 spans 14 residues. For the CDR3, the DNA is TGTGCCAGCGCTTCTAGCGGATACACAGATACGCAGTATTTT. Translated, it gives CASASSGYTDTQYF.

The gene calls are TRBV20-1 and TRBJ2-5; D not certain. The CDR3 length is 11 residues. Germline values: CDR1 DFQATT, CDR2 SNEGSKA (reference sequence). Trimming shortened V by 6 bases and J by 9 bases, and 14 bases separated the two germline ends. CDR3 sequence: CSADQDPAQYF. In nucleotides, the CDR3 is TGCAGTGCCGACCAAGATCCGGCCCAGTACTTC.

This clonotype was counted ten times or more. This chain uses TRBV3-1 with TRBJ2-2; tentatively, D is TRBD1 or TRBD2 (5 bases each). Germline V gene sequence: CDR1 LGHDT, CDR2 YNNKEL (reference sequence). This CDR3 has 12 residues. V gave up 5 bases and J gave up 6 bases, with 7 bases separating them. In nucleotides, the CDR3 is TGTGCCAGCAGCGGGGGTCCCGGGGAGCTGTTTTTT. The encoded protein is CASSGGPGELFF.

The chain is built from TRBV7-3 and TRBJ2-2, with TRBD2 identical over 9 bases. V was pared by 5 bases and J by 2 bases, with 6 bases of the junction left unmatched. CDR1 SGHTA and CDR2 FQGTGA come from the germline V gene. This CDR3 spans 16 amino acids. The CDR3: CASSPPGTSNTGELFF. CDR3 coding DNA: TGTGCCAGCAGCCCCCCTGGGACTAGCAACACCGGGGAGCTGTTTTTT.

As concerns this clonotype: The junction does not match germline at one end; this may be a read error. This chain connects TRBV20-1 to TRBJ2-1, with TRBD2 matching 8 bases. CDR1 is DFQATT and CDR2 is SNEGSKA in the germline V gene (reference sequence). The CDR3 loop spans 17 amino acids. This CDR3 reads CCALRVGGGSSYNEQFF. CDR3 in DNA: TGCTGTGCGCTCCGGGTGGGCGGGGGGTCGTCCTACAATGAGCAGTTCTTC.

This sequence joins TRBV4-1 and TRBJ2-5; D may be TRBD1 (6 bases). Germline-derived CDR1 and CDR2 are MGHRA and YSYEKL. This CDR3 has 16 amino acids. The V and J ends lost 0 bases and 4 bases respectively, with 15 bases between them. DNA of the CDR3: TGCGCCAGCAGCCAAGATGCGTCGGGACACACAGAGACCCAGTACTTC. This encodes CASSQDASGHTETQYF.

This chain uses TRBV7-2 with TRBJ2-2; 8 bases are a match to TRBD2. Germline CDR1 is SGHTA and CDR2 is FQGNSA. The CDR3 has 14 residues. The ends lost 11 bases at V and 2 bases at J; junction bases unmatched: 7. CDR3 loop: CAWSGGANTGELFF. The CDR3 coding sequence is TGTGCCTGGTCGGGGGGGGCTAACACCGGGGAGCTGTTTTTT.

The chain joins TRBV20-1 to TRBJ2-5, with D possibly TRBD2 on 6 matching bases. Germline CDR1 is DFQATT and CDR2 is SNEGSKA (reference sequence). The CDR3 extends over 13 amino acids. The V end lost 5 bases, the J end lost 1 base, and 11 bases lay between the germline ends. The CDR3 bases are TGCAGTGCTCGCGGGGAGCTCCAAGAGACCCAGTACTTC. Its protein product is CSARGELQETQYF.

This clonotype showed up many times. The rearrangement uses TRBV5-5 and TRBJ2-6; D may be TRBD2 (5 bases). V was trimmed by 5 bases and J by 0 bases, leaving 9 bases between them. The CDR3 is 15 amino acids. Germline lookup yields CDR1 SGHKS and CDR2 YYEKEE (reference sequence). The CDR3 protein is CASSPGLSGANVLTF. The CDR3 coding sequence is TGTGCCAGCAGTCCTGGACTCTCTGGGGCCAACGTCCTGACTTTC.

The chain uses TRBV9 and TRBJ2-5; TRBD2 aligns across 8 bases. The CDR3 totals 15 residues. Germline CDR1 SGDLS, CDR2 YYNGEE. V shed 4 bases and J 2 bases; nucleotides not matched to a gene: 7. CDR3 sequence reads: CASSPGLDWQETQYF. CDR3 sequence (DNA): TGTGCCAGCAGCCCGGGACTAGATTGGCAAGAGACCCAGTACTTC.

The sample holds a few counts of this clonotype. The CDR3 region has the DNA TGTGCCAGCAGCCATCTGCGGTTGCGGGACAGGGTCCTTCGCGAGCAGTACTTC. This translates into CASSHLRLRDRVLREQYF. This chain uses TRBV3-1 with TRBJ2-7, with 9 bases fitting TRBD1. The CDR3 has 18 amino acids. Germline CDR1 is LGHDT and CDR2 is YNNKEL (reference sequence). After removal of 3 bases from V and 6 bases from J, the junction contained 18 bases not matched to a gene.

This clonotype has a count of ten or more. The chain couples TRBV7-8 to TRBJ1-1; 7 bases are a match to TRBD1. CDR3 size: 13 residues. The germline gives CDR1 SGHVS, CDR2 FQNEAQ. The V segment lost 3 bases and the J segment 5 bases; nucleotides outside the gene matches: 3. This CDR3 reads CASSFLQGTEAFF. CDR3 sequence (DNA): TGTGCCAGCAGCTTTTTACAGGGGACTGAAGCTTTCTTT.

The rearrangement uses TRBV20-1 and TRBJ2-3; D is ambiguous. CDR1 is DFQATT and CDR2 is SNEGSKA in the germline V gene (reference sequence). The length of the CDR3 is 15 residues. V lost 5 bases to trimming and J lost 1 base, with 16 bases between them. CDR3: CSADRSGLGTDTQYF. The CDR3, as DNA: TGCAGTGCTGATAGATCAGGTCTAGGCACAGATACGCAGTATTTT.